The rows below give T cell receptor beta chains drawn from one sample of a study of memory CD4+ T cells and cytomegalovirus serostatus. Using immunoSEQ multiplex PCR, the repertoire was profiled, and TCRdb retains in-frame clones only, with some absent. Among tens of thousands of clones, 70% to 85% were seen once, and the ten largest hold around 2.7%. The material sequenced was memory CD4+ T cells from blood. Receptor source: an adult in good health and CMV-seropositive. Each CDR3 is given with its conserved first and last residue. Fields, in order: V gene, J gene, D gene, clone size, CDR3 protein, CDR3 DNA. The D gene is left open where the match is weak. Clone size, where shown, is once, few, many, or a class for clones that have expanded.

TRBV28	TRBJ2-6	-	-	CASTLGTFSGANVLTF	TGTGCCAGCACCTTGGGGACCTTCTCTGGGGCCAACGTCCTGACTTTC
TRBV9	TRBJ2-1	-	-	CASSLGPDPGYNEQFF	TGTGCCAGCAGCCTAGGTCCGGATCCTGGGTACAATGAGCAGTTCTTC
TRBV4-1	TRBJ1-5	-	-	CASSQDAMVEAQHF	TGCGCCAGCAGCCAAGATGCTATGGTGGAGGCCCAGCATTTT
TRBV30	TRBJ2-2	TRBD1	-	CAWKDRGTGELFF	TGTGCCTGGAAGGACAGGGGCACCGGGGAGCTGTTTTTT
TRBV5-6	TRBJ2-3	-	-	CASSSYGGITSTDTQYF	TGTGCCAGCAGCTCCTATGGAGGGATCACTAGCACAGATACGCAGTATTTT
TRBV19	TRBJ1-2	-	once	CASSLDREDYGYTF	TGTGCCAGTAGCCTCGATAGGGAAGACTATGGCTACACCTTC
TRBV5-1	TRBJ1-2	-	few	CASSLGRQTYGYTF	TGCGCCAGCAGCTTGGGCCGTCAGACCTATGGCTACACCTTC
TRBV5-4	TRBJ1-2	-	-	CASSWEPGTDHGYTF	TGTGCCAGCAGCTGGGAACCTGGGACGGACCACGGCTACACCTTC
TRBV30	TRBJ1-1	-	-	CAWNRVGRNTEAFF	TGTGCCTGGAACAGGGTAGGCCGTAACACTGAAGCTTTCTTT
TRBV2	TRBJ1-6	-	few	CASSEQEGMAGLTLHF	TGTGCCAGCAGTGAACAGGAAGGGATGGCCGGTTTGACCCTCCACTTT
TRBV13	TRBJ1-1	-	-	CASSPAVTNTEAFF	TGTGCCAGCAGTCCGGCGGTGACGAACACTGAAGCTTTCTTT
TRBV11-2	TRBJ1-1	-	-	CASSPPIRDTEAFF	TGTGCCAGCAGCCCTCCGATCCGGGACACTGAAGCTTTCTTT
TRBV28	TRBJ2-1	-	-	CASIGPGLPPHEQFF	TGTGCCAGCATTGGACCGGGACTGCCCCCCCATGAGCAGTTCTTC
TRBV19	TRBJ2-4	-	-	CASSSSGENIQYF	TGTGCCAGTAGTTCTTCTGGGGAAAACATTCAGTACTTC
TRBV28	TRBJ1-2	TRBD1	few	CASGTEHYGYTF	TGTGCCAGCGGGACAGAACACTATGGCTACACCTTC
TRBV28	TRBJ1-5	-	-	CASRETGLNQPQHF	TGTGCCAGCAGAGAGACAGGCCTCAATCAGCCCCAGCATTTT
TRBV11-3	TRBJ2-1	-	-	CASSLDQGGSSSYNEQFF	TGTGCCAGCAGCTTAGATCAAGGGGGGTCTAGCTCCTACAATGAGCAGTTCTTC
TRBV30	TRBJ1-4	-	-	CAWSRQATNEKLFF	TGTGCCTGGAGTCGGCAGGCAACTAATGAAAAACTGTTTTTT
TRBV6-1	TRBJ2-1	TRBD1	-	CASRRGQGNEQFF	TGTGCCAGCAGGAGGGGACAGGGGAATGAGCAGTTCTTC
TRBV4-3	TRBJ1-1	-	-	CASRLQEDTEAFF	TGCGCCAGCAGACTTCAGGAAGACACTGAAGCTTTCTTT
TRBV7-2	TRBJ2-7	TRBD2	-	CASSSTSGRYEQYF	TGTGCCAGCAGCTCGACTAGCGGGAGATACGAGCAGTACTTC
TRBV7-8	TRBJ1-2	-	few	CASSLVGDGYTF	TGTGCCAGCAGCTTAGTAGGGGATGGCTACACCTTC
TRBV28	TRBJ1-2	-	-	CASSFPTRDVGYTF	TGTGCCAGCAGTTTCCCCACTCGGGACGTTGGCTACACCTTC
TRBV5-1	TRBJ1-4	-	-	CASSSGRTVATNEKLFF	TGCGCCAGCAGCTCCGGGCGGACTGTTGCAACTAATGAAAAACTGTTTTTT
TRBV6-4	TRBJ1-2	TRBD1	-	CARPLVTGSDGYTF	TGTGCCAGGCCCCTGGTGACAGGGTCGGACGGCTACACCTTC
TRBV2	TRBJ1-1	-	few	CASVGQTVGEAFF	TGTGCCAGCGTAGGACAGACAGTCGGTGAAGCTTTCTTT
TRBV28	TRBJ2-5	-	-	CASTPFGSQETQYF	TGTGCCAGCACCCCATTTGGATCCCAAGAGACCCAGTACTTC
TRBV28	TRBJ2-2	TRBD1	-	CASRGGARTGELFF	TGTGCCAGCCGAGGGGGCGCGAGAACCGGGGAGCTGTTTTTT
TRBV21-1	TRBJ2-1	-	-	CARGEGQDNEQFF	TGTGCCCGGGGGGAGGGCCAGGACAATGAGCAGTTCTTC
TRBV7-2	TRBJ2-1	TRBD2	few	CASSSNAGGFNEQFF	TGTGCCAGCAGCTCCAATGCGGGAGGTTTCAATGAGCAGTTCTTC
TRBV7-6	TRBJ1-5	-	few	CASSLGVDGGPQHF	TGTGCCAGCAGCTTAGGGGTGGATGGGGGGCCCCAGCATTTT
TRBV19	TRBJ2-3	TRBD2	-	CASSILSGSRTDTQYF	TGTGCCAGTAGTATATTGAGCGGGAGTAGGACAGATACGCAGTATTTT
TRBV11-2	TRBJ2-1	-	-	CASSPASRNEQFF	TGTGCCAGCAGCCCCGCCTCGCGCAATGAGCAGTTCTTC